A selection of T cell receptor beta chains follows, all from one sample in a study of blood T cell repertoires in COVID-19. TCRdb's table, derived via immunoSEQ multiplex PCR, lists solely in-frame clones and lacks some. The table lists approximately 100,000 clones, around 84% of them singletons, with roughly 29% in the top ten. The sequencing sample was made of peripheral blood. The receptor source for this set is a man between 60 and 75 years old with acute or convalescent COVID-19. Both conserved end residues are part of each CDR3.

J: TRBJ1-2; length: 15; V: TRBV6-5; CDR3: CASSPGAATNYGYTF
J: TRBJ2-2; length: 17; V: TRBV2; CDR3: CASIPRTSGINTGELFF
J: TRBJ2-2; length: 14; V: TRBV10-2; CDR3: CASSDTGRTGELFF
J: TRBJ2-1; length: 16; V: TRBV7-2; CDR3: CASSLAGGPTYNEQFF
J: TRBJ2-7; length: 15; V: TRBV5-4; CDR3: CASSIASGRLGEQYF
J: TRBJ2-3; length: 15; V: TRBV6-5; CDR3: CASTPGGRARYTQYF
J: TRBJ2-1; length: 20; V: TRBV28; CDR3: CASSPATSAPSKGSHNEQFF
J: TRBJ1-1; length: 17; V: TRBV28; CDR3: CASSWGGLGRRNTEAFF
J: TRBJ1-1; length: 16; V: TRBV10-3; CDR3: CAISASPGQANTEAFF
J: TRBJ2-2; length: 15; V: TRBV3-1/TRBV3-2; CDR3: CASSRTFPNTGELFF
J: TRBJ1-5; length: 13; V: TRBV21-1; CDR3: CASSRPSNQPQHF
J: TRBJ2-7; length: 15; V: TRBV28; CDR3: CASSPGLAPTYEQYF
J: TRBJ1-2; length: 10; V: TRBV20-1; CDR3: CSVREYGYTF
J: TRBJ1-6; length: 15; V: TRBV7-9; CDR3: CASSRRTGDNSPLHF
J: TRBJ2-1; length: 14; V: TRBV27; CDR3: CASSIVGGLDEQFF
J: TRBJ2-5; length: 16; V: TRBV5-6; CDR3: CASSSGTGTLGETQYF
J: TRBJ1-2; length: 16; V: TRBV11-3; CDR3: CASSPGQGVSRNGYTF
J: TRBJ1-2; length: 14; V: TRBV7-9; CDR3: CASSLEMQVGGYTF
J: TRBJ2-1; length: 17; V: TRBV9; CDR3: CASSGTSGRRAYNEQFF
J: TRBJ2-1; length: 15; V: TRBV24-1; CDR3: CATALTSGRLNEQFF
J: TRBJ1-6; length: 16; V: TRBV21-1; CDR3: CASSNRDRPYNSPLHF
J: TRBJ2-3; length: 14; V: TRBV12-5; CDR3: CASGWTGVTDTQYF
J: TRBJ2-7; length: 12; V: TRBV29-1; CDR3: CSVDRGTREQYF
J: TRBJ1-6; length: 15; V: TRBV19; CDR3: CASSISSTDNSPLHF
J: TRBJ1-5; length: 14; V: TRBV28; CDR3: CASDGLGSRGPQHF